The 23 T cell receptor beta chains below all came from one sample that was sequenced in a study of beta chain features in type 1 diabetes. Overall study results and limits: Researchers report that Type 1 diabetes patients had moderately but significantly shorter TCRB CDR3s across all four CD4+ subsets.

The isolated RNA, all of it, was reverse transcribed, so expressed TCRB transcripts were what got sequenced. The table came from immunoSEQ multiplex PCR; TCRdb's copy has only in-frame clones and leaves some out. The table records about 640,000 clones, over 10% of them present only once. The antigens these receptors bind are not known. The material sequenced was naive CD4+ T cells from blood. The source of these receptors is a man under 40 with type 1 diabetes.

This clone was seen a few times. The V and J genes are TRBV7-2 and TRBJ1-2, with D perhaps matching TRBD1 (5 bases). V lost 1 base and J lost 4, with 13 bases in between. The CDR3 consists of 15 residues. In germline, CDR1 is SGHTA, CDR2 FQGNSA. The CDR3 protein is CASSLDPGSIYGYTF. Written as DNA, the CDR3 is TGTGCCAGCAGCTTAGACCCAGGGTCGATCTATGGCTACACCTTC. Drawing the rest from reference TRBV7-2 and TRBJ1-2, the complete variable domain is GAGVSQSPSNKVTEKGKDVELRCDPISGHTALYWYRQSLGQGLEFLIYFQGNSAPDKSGLPSDRFSAERTGGSVSTLTIQRTQQEDSAVYLCASSLDPGSIYGYTFGSGTRLTVV.

The chain carries TRBV7-9 and TRBJ1-2; D not resolved. Germline loops: CDR1 SEHNR, CDR2 FQNEAQ (reference sequence). V was trimmed by 3 bases and J by 4 bases, leaving 12 bases between them. This CDR3 contains 14 residues. For the CDR3, the DNA is TGTGCCAGCAGCTTTGGGGTCGGGGTCTATGGCTACACCTTC. Protein sequence: CASSFGVGVYGYTF. Full variable domain (missing parts from reference TRBV7-9 and TRBJ1-2): DTGVSQNPRHKITKRGQNVTFRCDPISEHNRLYWYRQTLGQGPEFLTYFQNEAQLEKSRLLSDRFSAERPKGSFSTLEIQRTEQGDSAMYLCASSFGVGVYGYTFGSGTRLTVV.

The rearrangement uses TRBV29-1 and TRBJ1-1; the D gene is possibly TRBD1 (6 bases). The V gene lost 6 bases and the J gene lost 5 bases, with 19 bases spanning the gap. Germline V gives CDR1 SQVTM, CDR2 ANQGSEA. The CDR3 sequence is 14 residues long. CDR3 coding DNA: TGCAGCGTACAGGGTTTGGCCCAGGGTACTGAAGCTTTCTTT. It codes for CSVQGLAQGTEAFF.

The chain combines TRBV11-1 with TRBJ2-2; 9 bases are shared with TRBD1. The J segment lost 7 bases and the V segment lost 3 bases, leaving 9 bases of the junction unmatched. CDR1 and CDR2 from the germline V gene are SGHAT and FQDESV (reference sequence). This CDR3 is built from 16 residues. The CDR3 DNA sequence: TGTGCCAGCAGCTTTCTAAGGGGACAGGGAGACGGGGAGCTGTTTTTT. Translation gives CASSFLRGQGDGELFF.

This clone was seen only a few times. The rearrangement uses TRBV6-5 and TRBJ1-2, with D unresolved. There are 15 residues in the CDR3. Germline V gives CDR1 MNHEY, CDR2 SVGAGI. V lost 0 bases and J 4 bases, leaving 12 bases between the germline ends. DNA of the CDR3: TGTGCCAGCAGTTACTCCGTCGAGTTAACCTATGGCTACACCTTC. Its translation is CASSYSVELTYGYTF.

The rearrangement links TRBV15 to TRBJ1-2; D is unresolved. Germline V gene data show CDR1 as LNHNV and CDR2 as YYDKDF (reference sequence). The ends were cut back, 0 bases at V and 9 bases at J, with 20 bases in the middle. The CDR3 runs 16 residues. The CDR3 protein is CATSRDRGVGRGSYTF. Here the CDR3 DNA reads TGTGCCACCAGCAGAGATCGTGGGGTTGGTCGAGGGAGCTACACCTTC.

This clone was seen only a few times. V gene TRBV6-5 combines with J gene TRBJ2-7; 9 nucleotides align to TRBD1. The CDR3 has 14 amino acids. Germline lookup yields CDR1 MNHEY and CDR2 SVGAGI. V gave up 7 bases and J gave up 3 bases; unmatched junction bases: 7. CDR3 bases: TGTGCCAGCACTCGACAGGGGGGGCTCTACGAGCAGTACTTC. Encoded protein: CASTRQGGLYEQYF.

This clone has just a few counts. V is TRBV7-9 and J is TRBJ1-2; the D is unclear. The CDR3 spans 13 residues. The V end lost 8 bases, the J end lost 1 base, and 11 bases lay between the germline ends. The germline V gene has CDR1 SEHNR and CDR2 FQNEAQ (reference sequence). The CDR3 DNA sequence: TGTGCCAGCGGGCAATCCTTTAACTATGGCTACACCTTC. It specifies CASGQSFNYGYTF.

The table lists this clone with a few counts. The CDR3 is CASSPRDSNYTF. CDR3 DNA: TGTGCCAGCAGCCCCCGAGACAGTAACTACACCTTC. The chain has TRBV11-3 and TRBJ1-2; D is perhaps TRBD1 (5 bases). With 5 bases removed from V and 10 bases from J, the gap between germline ends came to 14 bases. This CDR3 has 12 residues. Germline V gives CDR1 SGHNT, CDR2 YENEEA.

This clone was detected a few times. The chain has TRBV28 and TRBJ2-6, with D perhaps assigned TRBD1 or TRBD2 (5 bases each). The V end was cut by 9 bases, the J end by 0 bases, with 15 bases between. The germline V gene has CDR1 MDHEN and CDR2 SYDVKM. The CDR3 length is 16 residues. Here the CDR3 reads CASTPGTASGANVLTF. The DNA of the CDR3 is TGTGCCAGTACCCCTGGGACGGCCTCTGGGGCCAACGTCCTGACTTTC.

This clone was seen a few times. The chain uses TRBV29-1 and TRBJ2-7; TRBD2 might be the D (6 bases). Germline V gives CDR1 SQVTM, CDR2 ANQGSEA. Trimming left V 5 bases short and J 4 bases short, with 30 bases between. This CDR3 spans 18 amino acids. CDR3 protein: CSVPYGGDVGALLYEQYF. The CDR3 coding sequence is TGCAGCGTTCCATACGGCGGGGATGTAGGGGCCCTCCTATACGAGCAGTACTTC.

This clone occurred once. The J gene is TRBJ1-1, the V gene TRBV7-2, with TRBD1 as a possible D gene (6 bases). The CDR3 extends over 13 amino acids. The V and J ends lost 5 bases and 3 bases respectively, with 10 bases between them. CDR1 is SGHTA and CDR2 is FQGNSA in the germline V gene. The CDR3 here is CASSIHRDTEAFF. DNA of the CDR3: TGTGCCAGCAGCATACACAGGGACACTGAAGCTTTCTTT.

The chain carries TRBV29-1 and TRBJ1-1; D gene ambiguous. Looked up from germline, CDR1 is SQVTM and CDR2 is ANQGSEA. This CDR3 has 12 residues. Trimming shortened V by 3 bases and J by 1 base, and 6 bases separated the two germline ends. Here the CDR3 reads CSVESGNTEAFF. The DNA of the CDR3 is TGCAGCGTTGAGTCAGGGAACACTGAAGCTTTCTTT.

This clone was found a few times. The rearrangement links TRBV29-1 to TRBJ1-2; 8 bases align to TRBD1. V lost 7 bases, J lost 7 bases, and 11 bases stayed unmatched. Looked up from germline, CDR1 is SQVTM and CDR2 is ANQGSEA. This CDR3 region has 13 residues. The CDR3 nucleotides are TGCAGCGGTGGGGACAGGCAGACTGGTGGCTACACCTTC. Translated: CSGGDRQTGGYTF.

This clone was picked up one time. DNA for the CDR3: TGCGCCAGCAGCTTGTTGGCAGGGAGCCCTGAAGCTTTCTTT. This gives the protein CASSLLAGSPEAFF. The chain is built from TRBV5-1 and TRBJ1-1; possibly TRBD1 for D (5 bases). The V and J ends lost 1 base and 6 bases respectively, with 13 bases between them. Germline CDR1 SGHRS, CDR2 YFSETQ. This CDR3 spans 14 amino acids.

With regard to this clone: Other DNA sequences in this sample translate to the same CDR3. This rearrangement joins TRBV9 to TRBJ1-4; D unresolved. CDR1 and CDR2 (germline): SGDLS, YYNGEE. The CDR3 is 14 amino acids. V lost 2 bases and J 0 bases, leaving 5 bases between the germline ends. The CDR3: CASSVAATNEKLFF. The CDR3 DNA is TGTGCCAGCAGCGTCGCTGCAACTAATGAAAAACTGTTTTTT.

This clone showed up just a few times. The CDR3 loop reads CASTPGQDNSPLHF. For the CDR3, the DNA is TGTGCCAGCACCCCTGGACAGGACAATTCACCCCTCCACTTT. The J gene is TRBJ1-6, the V gene TRBV7-9; 7 nucleotides match TRBD1. Germline-derived CDR1 and CDR2 are SEHNR and FQNEAQ (reference sequence). The CDR3 is 14 residues long. Unmatched junction bases numbered 7, after V lost 7 bases and J lost 7 bases. The full variable domain, rest sourced from reference TRBV7-9 and TRBJ1-6, is DTGVSQNPRHKITKRGQNVTFRCDPISEHNRLYWYRQTLGQGPEFLTYFQNEAQLEKSRLLSDRFSAERPKGSFSTLEIQRTEQGDSAMYLCASTPGQDNSPLHFGNGTRLTVT.

CDR3 DNA: TGTGCCAGCAGTGCGACAGGGGGAAGCGAGCAGTACTTC. Amino acids: CASSATGGSEQYF. This chain connects TRBV2 to TRBJ2-7; 9 nucleotides line up with TRBD1. V lost 4 bases, J lost 6 bases, and 4 bases stayed unmatched. The CDR3 sequence is 13 residues long. Germline V gene lookup returns CDR1 SNHLY and CDR2 FYNNEI. Together with reference TRBV2 and TRBJ2-7, the CDR3 gives the full variable domain: EPEVTQTPSHQVTQMGQEVILRCVPISNHLYFYWYRQILGQKVEFLVSFYNNEISEKSEIFDDQFSVERPDGSNFTLKIRSTKLEDSAMYFCASSATGGSEQYFGPGTRLTVT.

This clone showed up just a few times. This chain links TRBV23-1 with TRBJ1-4, with D perhaps matching TRBD1 (5 bases). TRBV23-1 is an ORF, and what it does is uncertain. The CDR3 has 16 residues. V dropped 0 bases and J dropped 6 bases, with 14 bases sitting between them. The CDR3 region has the DNA TGCGCCAGCAGTCAATCCCCGGGGCAAGGGGATGAAAAACTGTTTTTT. Translated, it gives CASSQSPGQGDEKLFF.

V and J are TRBV11-2 and TRBJ2-2, with a tentative D call TRBD2 (6 bases). V lost 2 bases, J lost 4 bases, and 11 bases lay in between. This CDR3 has 15 amino acids. Germline V gives CDR1 SGHAT, CDR2 FQNNGV. The CDR3 DNA sequence: TGTGCCAGCAGCTTACGACTAGAGGGCACCGGGGAGCTGTTTTTT. This codes for CASSLRLEGTGELFF.

The chain is built from TRBV4-3 and TRBJ2-1, with TRBD1 identical over 8 bases. Losses at the gene ends were 4 bases for V and 4 bases for J; bases not matched to a gene: 9. Germline loops: CDR1 LGHNA, CDR2 YSLEER. The CDR3 runs to 16 residues. CDR3 region: CASSRQGAETYNEQFF. The CDR3 bases are TGCGCCAGCAGCCGTCAGGGGGCGGAGACGTACAATGAGCAGTTCTTC.

This rearrangement joins TRBV7-9 to TRBJ2-2, with 9 bases lining up with TRBD1. The germline V gene encodes CDR1 SEHNR and CDR2 FQNEAQ (reference sequence). Trimming at V came to 5 bases and at J to 4 bases, leaving 11 bases not matched to a gene. This CDR3 has 17 amino acids. CDR3 sequence: CASSRVIQGASTGELFF. CDR3 in DNA: TGTGCCAGCAGCCGTGTAATACAGGGGGCCAGCACCGGGGAGCTGTTTTTT.

This chain links TRBV18 with TRBJ2-4, with a weak D call TRBD1 (6 bases). Trimming stripped 5 bases from V and 3 bases from J, with 14 bases between. Germline values: CDR1 KGHSH, CDR2 LQKENI. CDR3 length: 15 amino acids. Written as DNA, the CDR3 is TGTGCCAGCTCATCAGGGGCAGGGAACAAAAACATTCAGTACTTC. It specifies CASSSGAGNKNIQYF.